This T cell receptor beta chain was recorded in a study of blood T cell repertoires in COVID-19 (TCRdb year 2020). Background on the whole study: Samples covering the acute and convalescent phases of COVID-19 were provided by collaborators in the United States, Italy and Spain. The prospective study material was composed of cDNA or gDNA derived from T cells, B-cell-depleted T cells, or PBMCs. Subjects who had been exposed to COVID-19, were actively infected with it, or had recovered from it provided the deeply sampled blood TCRbeta repertoires that made up the dataset. A freely available public database, intended as a resource for researchers studying the immune response to SARS-CoV-2, is where the repertoires were released. The samples were drawn from the first 160 participants of the ongoing ImmuneRACE study and from more than 1,000 subjects provided by 6 global collaborators. The sample metadata nearly always contained a de-identified subject ID, COVID-19 status, age in years and sex. HLA class I and class II types, where available, came from metadata supplied by the sample provider rather than from assay-based typing.

Collaborating institutions collected whole blood in K2EDTA tubes following their own protocols. Collaborator samples were shipped for TCRbeta analysis as frozen whole blood, isolated PBMCs, or DNA extracted from either sample type. As regards this clone: Its antigen specificity is not known. Base-call qualities are not available, and no considerably larger clone is one nucleotide away.

The CDR3 holds 14 amino acids from the cysteine to the phenylalanine. Just the 42-base CDR3 DNA is kept, in frame starting at base 1. Sequences MDHEN (CDR1) and SYDVKM (CDR2) are obtained from the germline V gene. V lost 7 bases and J lost 7 bases, and the count of bases not matched to a germline gene is 9. TCRbeta CDR3 regions were amplified from genomic DNA by means of the immunoSEQ Assay, a bias-controlled multiplex PCR. For the original study's pipeline: The number of nucleated cells in each sample was estimated by amplification of reference gene primers within the assay. Sequence reads were collapsed and filtered to measure the absolute abundance of every unique TCRbeta CDR3 rearrangement. Productive Simpson clonality was computed per sample as the square root of Simpson's diversity index over productive rearrangements. TCRdb carries this immuneACCESS record with in-frame sequences only. Its versions omit some clonotypes, under half of them owing to an unresolved V gene in the studies checked, with the rest unexplained. For V, J and clone size, that table is used; D and trimming come from the DNA. The sample table contains around 130,000 clones; only one count was recorded for 75% to 90% of them. The top ten hold 1.9% of the sample.

Study-level results and caveats: The quantity of clinical and demographic metadata differed by source and by participant and was supplied without curation.

This clonotype was obtained from a man aged 65 to 85 with acute or convalescent COVID-19. The rearranged segments are TRBV28 and TRBJ1-5, with 8 junctional bases fitting TRBD1. The specimen was peripheral blood. The bases are TGTGCCAGCACGCGACAGGGGAGGAAGCAGCCCCAGCATTTT. It codes for CASTRQGRKQPQHF.